This T cell receptor (beta chain) was recorded in a study of graft-versus-host responses after intestinal transplantation. General observations from the study: Early post-transplant HvG declines showed an association with peak circulating GvH clone levels.

CDR1 is MNHNY, CDR2 SVGAGI, per germline (reference sequence). The ends were cut back, 6 bases at V and 3 bases at J, with 12 bases in the middle. The CDR3 is made up of 13 amino acids. The repertoire was sequenced with immunoSEQ multiplex PCR; TCRdb's copy has only in-frame clones and lacks some. The sample carries more than 65,000 clones, 85% to 90% recorded once. In its sample, this clone was seen a few times. Its antigen is as yet unknown. Sequences were derived from unstimulated CD4+ T cells sorted from spleen or lymph node cells, sampled before intestinal transplant. This TCR was recovered from a human donor who received an intestinal transplant. The chain joins TRBV6-6 to TRBJ2-7, with D tentatively TRBD1 (5 bases). In DNA, the CDR3 is TGTGCCAGCAGCCAGACAGTATTCTACGAGCAGTACTTC. It specifies CASSQTVFYEQYF.